This note documents a single T cell receptor beta chain sequence. Its target is not known. 60 Vbeta and 13 Jbeta primers were used in PCR. TCRdb's table, derived via immunoSEQ multiplex PCR, lists solely in-frame clones and lacks some. The sample carries approximately 120,000 clones, roughly 66% recorded once. Per the germline V gene, CDR1 is SGHRS and CDR2 is YFSETQ. This CDR3 is built from 14 residues. J gave up 2 bases and V 4 bases, and 5 bases lay outside the gene matches. This entry is derived from a study of cytomegalovirus exposure and HLA in healthy donors. Study-wide points: Presence/absence analyses took donor sequencing depth as roughly uniform.

Sequencing used PBMCs. The rearrangement links TRBV5-1 to TRBJ2-5, with 7 bases fitting TRBD1. The receptor comes from a man aged 55 to 69 in good health and CMV-seropositive. DNA for the CDR3: TGCGCCAGCAGCCCACAGGGGATGCAAGAGACCCAGTACTTC. Translated, it gives CASSPQGMQETQYF.